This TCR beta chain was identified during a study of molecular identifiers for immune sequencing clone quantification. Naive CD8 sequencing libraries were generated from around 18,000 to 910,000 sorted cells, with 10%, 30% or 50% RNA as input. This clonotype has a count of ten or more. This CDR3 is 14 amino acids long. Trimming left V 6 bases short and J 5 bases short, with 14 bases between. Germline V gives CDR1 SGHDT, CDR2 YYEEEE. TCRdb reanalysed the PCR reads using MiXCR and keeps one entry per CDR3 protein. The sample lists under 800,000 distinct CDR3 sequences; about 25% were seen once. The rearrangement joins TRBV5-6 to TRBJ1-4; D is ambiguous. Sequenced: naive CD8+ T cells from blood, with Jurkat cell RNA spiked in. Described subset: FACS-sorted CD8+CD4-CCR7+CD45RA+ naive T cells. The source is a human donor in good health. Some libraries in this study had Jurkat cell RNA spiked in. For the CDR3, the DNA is TGTGCCAGCACCATATGGGCGTTGAATGAAAAACTGTTTTTT. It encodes CASTIWALNEKLFF.